These 13 T cell receptor beta chains originate from one sample sequenced in a study of T cell repertoires in cytomegalovirus infection. MiXCR was run by TCRdb on the reads, yielding one entry per CDR3 protein. The sample yields about 830,000 distinct CDR3 sequences, roughly 33% seen once. The antigens for these receptors are not known. Here the sequenced sample was cultured CD8+ T cells from PBMCs, taken from culture after CMV antigen stimulation. Receptors were obtained from a human donor in good health (CMV status not recorded). Some clones in this sample may be carry-over from other donors' samples.

This clonotype was picked up a small number of times. V usage is TRBV6-2 or TRBV6-3 and J usage is TRBJ1-5; 10 bases are a match to TRBD1. The CDR3 totals 18 residues. Per the germline V gene, CDR1 is MNHEY and CDR2 is SVGEGT. Unmatched junction bases numbered 10, after V lost 2 bases and J lost 3 bases. CDR3 sequence: CASSYPSTGGLLNQPQHF. The CDR3 nucleotides are TGTGCCAGCAGTTACCCCTCGACAGGGGGCCTGCTCAATCAGCCCCAGCATTTT.

The chain is built from TRBV5-1 and TRBJ1-5, with a possible D match to TRBD1 (5 bases). CDR1 SGHRS and CDR2 YFSETQ come from the germline V gene. The length of the CDR3 is 16 residues. Trimming removed 0 bases at V and 3 bases at J, with 13 bases between. CDR3 nucleotide sequence: TGCGCCAGCAGCTTGGTTCCACAGGATTACAATCAGCCCCAGCATTTT. Translating gives CASSLVPQDYNQPQHF.

The rearrangement uses TRBV27 and TRBJ2-7; D might be TRBD1 (6 bases). The CDR3 spans 15 residues. Germline V lookup: CDR1 MNHEY, CDR2 SMNVEV (reference sequence). V was shortened by 4 bases and J by 0 bases, with 13 bases between the two germline ends. The chain's CDR3 is CASSSWPGHSYEQYV. The CDR3 region has the DNA TGTGCCAGCAGTTCCTGGCCGGGACACTCCTACGAGCAGTACGTC.

This clonotype was counted many times. This chain uses TRBV12-3 or TRBV12-4 with TRBJ1-3, with no clear D. This CDR3 has 14 residues. V was shortened by 6 bases and J by 8 bases, with 17 bases between the two germline ends. CDR3 loop: CASRSVGDIDTIYF. CDR3 bases: TGTGCCAGCAGATCCGTTGGGGATATAGACACCATATATTTT.

The chain carries TRBV6-5 and TRBJ2-7, with 7 bases identical to TRBD1. Germline CDR1 reads MNHEY; CDR2 reads SVGAGI. The V segment lost 4 bases and the J segment 3 bases; nucleotides outside the gene matches: 18. CDR3 size: 18 residues. The CDR3 sequence: CASSSCTGDDLSNYEQYV. In nucleotides, the CDR3 is TGTGCCAGCAGTTCTTGCACAGGGGACGATCTTAGTAACTACGAGCAGTACGTC.

The rearrangement uses TRBV5-4 and TRBJ2-7; tentative D call: TRBD2 (6 bases). Looked up from germline, CDR1 is SGHNT and CDR2 is YYREEE (reference sequence). This CDR3 is 13 amino acids long. Trimming removed 7 bases from V and 6 bases from J, with 17 bases in between. CDR3 protein: CASSLEEGFEQYF. CDR3 nucleotide sequence: TGTGCCAGCTCATTGGAGGAGGGCTTCGAGCAGTACTTC.

This clonotype was recorded at least ten times. V and J are TRBV5-4 and TRBJ1-1; 7 nucleotides align to TRBD1. V lost 1 base and J lost 1; bases outside the gene matches: 1. From germline, CDR1 is SGHNT and CDR2 YYREEE (reference sequence). This CDR3 has 14 amino acids. DNA of the CDR3: TGTGCCAGCAGCTTGTGGACAGGGAACACTGAAGCTTTCTTT. Its translation: CASSLWTGNTEAFF.

This clonotype has a handful of counts. This chain uses TRBV27 with TRBJ1-1; a weak D match, TRBD1 (6 bases). CDR3 length equals 14 residues. Trimming removed 8 bases at V and 3 bases at J, with 16 bases between. The V gene's germline CDR1 is MNHEY and CDR2 SMNVEV (reference sequence). CDR3 bases: TGTGCCAGCTCTGGGGGCTTGAGGGACACTGAAGCTTTCTTT. It yields the protein CASSGGLRDTEAFF.

Note on this clonotype: A junction end diverges from the germline sequence, so it may reflect a read error. V and J are TRBV10-3 and TRBJ2-5, with TRBD2 matching over 7 bases. CDR3 size: 13 residues. Germline loops: CDR1 ENHRY, CDR2 SYGVKD. CDR3 in amino acids: CAISESGGENQYF. The CDR3 region has the DNA TGTGCCATCAGTGAGTCGGGAGGGGAGAACCAGTACTTC.

The V gene is TRBV9, the J gene TRBJ2-3; 9 positions match TRBD1. The CDR3 covers 16 residues. With 0 bases clipped from V and 5 bases from J, the junction kept 7 bases outside the gene matches. Germline-derived CDR1 and CDR2 are SGDLS and YYNGEE. As DNA, the CDR3 is TGTGCCAGCAGCGTAGAAGGGACAGGGTCTCAAGATACGCAGTATTTT. Amino acid sequence: CASSVEGTGSQDTQYF.

The sample holds a few counts of this clonotype. The V gene is TRBV19, the J gene TRBJ2-1, with 9 nucleotides matching TRBD1. The CDR3 covers 13 residues. V lost 5 bases, J lost 12 bases, and 8 bases stayed unmatched. Germline V gene lookup returns CDR1 LNHDA and CDR2 SQIVND (reference sequence). CDR3 nucleotides: TGTGCCAGTAGTCCGGGACAGGGAAGTGCGCAGTTCTTC. Its protein is CASSPGQGSAQFF.

This clonotype was counted ten times or more. In DNA, the CDR3 is TGTGCCAGCAGCTTCACTACAGGGACTGAAGCTTTCTTT. Amino acid sequence: CASSFTTGTEAFF. The rearrangement joins TRBV7-6 to TRBJ1-1, with a tentative D call TRBD1 (6 bases). V was cut by 3 bases and J by 5 bases, with 10 bases left in between. Germline CDR1 and CDR2: SGHVS and FNYEAQ. The length of the CDR3 is 13 residues.

This clonotype was seen only a few times. This chain connects TRBV12-5 to TRBJ1-1; no clear D. CDR3 length: 18 amino acids. Germline V lookup: CDR1 LGHNT, CDR2 FRNRAP. Trimming removed 1 base from V and 4 bases from J, with 22 bases in between. CDR3 in DNA: TGTGCTAGTGGTTTGGGGACTCTCTACCGGGGTACGGGCACTGAAGCTTTCTTT. Translating it yields CASGLGTLYRGTGTEAFF.